This entry features one T cell receptor (beta chain) sequence. What it binds is unknown. Time point: baseline pretreatment blood. Treatment here: 15 Gy SBRT to primary tumor, nephrectomy 4 weeks later. In germline, CDR1 is SGHKS, CDR2 YYEKEE (reference sequence). CDR3 length: 12 residues. V was pared by 1 base and J by 6 bases, with 8 bases between. The sample comes from a study of radiation and T cells in renal cell carcinoma. Study context: Nephrectomy followed 15 Gy stereotactic body radiation by 4 weeks. General observations from the study: From baseline, blood top tumor clonotypes peaked at 2 weeks post-radiation.

Assay: immunoSEQ multiplex PCR; the TCRdb copy retains only in-frame clones and omits some. Of about 49,000 clones detected, roughly 84% appear once; the ten largest clones hold roughly 30%. The V gene is TRBV5-5, the J gene TRBJ2-7; either TRBD1 or TRBD2 may fit D (5 bases each). This clonotype was obtained from a woman in her seventies with renal cell carcinoma. The sample was blood, taken from a patient whose treatment included radiotherapy and nephrectomy. CDR3 nucleotide sequence: TGTGCCAGCAGCTTGAACGGGGCCGAGCAGTACTTC. Its protein is CASSLNGAEQYF.